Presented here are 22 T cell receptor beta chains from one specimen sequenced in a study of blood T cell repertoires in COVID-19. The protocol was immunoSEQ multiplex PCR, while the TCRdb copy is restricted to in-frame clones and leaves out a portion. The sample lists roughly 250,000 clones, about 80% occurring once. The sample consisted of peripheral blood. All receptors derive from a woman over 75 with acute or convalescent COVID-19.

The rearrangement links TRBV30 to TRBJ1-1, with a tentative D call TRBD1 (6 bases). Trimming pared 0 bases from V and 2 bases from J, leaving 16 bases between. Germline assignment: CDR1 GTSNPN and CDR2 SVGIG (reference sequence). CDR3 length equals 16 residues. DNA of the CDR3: TGTGCCTGGAGTGTACGTAGCAGGGGCCCCAACACTGAAGCTTTCTTT. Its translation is CAWSVRSRGPNTEAFF.

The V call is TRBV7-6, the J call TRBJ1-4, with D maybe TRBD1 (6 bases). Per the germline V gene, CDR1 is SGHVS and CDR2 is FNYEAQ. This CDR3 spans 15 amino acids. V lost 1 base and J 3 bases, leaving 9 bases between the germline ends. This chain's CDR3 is CASSLVPGANEKLFF. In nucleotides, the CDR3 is TGTGCCAGCAGCTTAGTCCCAGGGGCTAATGAAAAACTGTTTTTT.

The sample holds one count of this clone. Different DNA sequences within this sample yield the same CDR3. The CDR3 is CASSRQGNTEAFF. In nucleotides, the CDR3 is TGTGCCAGCAGCAGACAGGGGAACACTGAAGCTTTCTTT. The chain has TRBV12-3 or TRBV12-4 and TRBJ1-1, with TRBD1 matching over 7 bases. Trimming took 6 bases from V and 1 from J; bases not matched to a gene: 2. The CDR3 length is 13 residues.

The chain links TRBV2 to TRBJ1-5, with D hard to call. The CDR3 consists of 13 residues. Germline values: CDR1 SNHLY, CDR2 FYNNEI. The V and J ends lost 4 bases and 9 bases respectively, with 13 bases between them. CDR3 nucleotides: TGTGCCAGCAGTGTATTCCGGGAGCCGCCCCAGCATTTT. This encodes CASSVFREPPQHF.

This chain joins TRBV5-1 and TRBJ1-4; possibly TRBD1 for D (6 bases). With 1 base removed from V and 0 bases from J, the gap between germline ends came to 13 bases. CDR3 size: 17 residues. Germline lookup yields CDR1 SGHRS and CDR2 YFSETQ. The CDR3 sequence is CASSLTGTFATNEKLFF. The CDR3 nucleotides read TGCGCCAGCAGCTTGACCGGGACATTCGCAACTAATGAAAAACTGTTTTTT.

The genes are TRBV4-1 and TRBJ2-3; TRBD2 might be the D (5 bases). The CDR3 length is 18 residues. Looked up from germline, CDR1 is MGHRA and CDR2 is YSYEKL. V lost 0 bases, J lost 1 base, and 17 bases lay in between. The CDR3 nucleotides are TGCGCCAGCAGCCAAGATGGTGCCGGGGTCTCTGGCACAGATACGCAGTATTTT. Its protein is CASSQDGAGVSGTDTQYF.

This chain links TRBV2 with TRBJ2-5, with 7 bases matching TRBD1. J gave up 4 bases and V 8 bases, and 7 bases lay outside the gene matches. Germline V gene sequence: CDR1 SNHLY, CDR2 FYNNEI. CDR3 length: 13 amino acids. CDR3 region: CASSMTGLETQYF. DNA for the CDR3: TGTGCCAGCTCTATGACAGGGTTAGAGACCCAGTACTTC.

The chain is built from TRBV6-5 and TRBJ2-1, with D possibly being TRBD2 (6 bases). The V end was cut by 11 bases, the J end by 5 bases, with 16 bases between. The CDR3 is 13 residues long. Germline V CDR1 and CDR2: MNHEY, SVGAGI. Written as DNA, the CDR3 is TGTGCCGGCGCCGGGGGTCGCCACAATGAGCAGTTCTTC. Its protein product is CAGAGGRHNEQFF.

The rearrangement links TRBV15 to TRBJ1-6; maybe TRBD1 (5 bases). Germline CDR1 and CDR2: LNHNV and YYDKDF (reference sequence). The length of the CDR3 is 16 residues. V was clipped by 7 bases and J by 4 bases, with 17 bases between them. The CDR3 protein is CATTPRGETYNSPLHF. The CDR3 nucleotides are TGTGCCACCACCCCCCGGGGGGAAACGTATAATTCACCCCTCCACTTT. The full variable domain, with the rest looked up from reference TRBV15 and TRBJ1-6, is DAMVIQNPRYQVTQFGKPVTLSCSQTLNHNVMYWYQQKSSQAPKLLFHYYDKDFNNEADTPDNFQSRRPNTSFCFLDIRSPGLGDTAMYLCATTPRGETYNSPLHFGNGTRLTVT.

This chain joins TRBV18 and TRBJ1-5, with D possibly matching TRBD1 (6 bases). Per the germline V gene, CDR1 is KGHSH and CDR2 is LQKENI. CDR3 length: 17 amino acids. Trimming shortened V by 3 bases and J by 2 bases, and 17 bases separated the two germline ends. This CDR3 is CASSPGVGASGNQPQHF. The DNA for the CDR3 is TGTGCCAGCTCACCTGGGGTGGGGGCGTCGGGCAATCAGCCCCAGCATTTT.

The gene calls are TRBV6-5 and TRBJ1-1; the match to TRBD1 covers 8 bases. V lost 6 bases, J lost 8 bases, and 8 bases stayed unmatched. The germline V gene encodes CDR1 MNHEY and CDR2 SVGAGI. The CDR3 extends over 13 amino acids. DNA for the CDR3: TGTGCCAGCAGGACAGGGGTCTCTCGAGAAGCTTTCTTT. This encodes CASRTGVSREAFF.

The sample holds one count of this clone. The CDR3 region is CASSQDVAGGRNEQFF. CDR3 DNA sequence: TGTGCCAGCAGCCAAGATGTAGCGGGGGGCAGGAATGAGCAGTTCTTC. The chain carries TRBV4-2 and TRBJ2-1; the match to TRBD2 covers 10 bases. CDR1 and CDR2 from the germline V gene are LGHNA and YNFKEQ. V shed 0 bases and J 7 bases; nucleotides not matched to a gene: 6. The CDR3 totals 16 residues.

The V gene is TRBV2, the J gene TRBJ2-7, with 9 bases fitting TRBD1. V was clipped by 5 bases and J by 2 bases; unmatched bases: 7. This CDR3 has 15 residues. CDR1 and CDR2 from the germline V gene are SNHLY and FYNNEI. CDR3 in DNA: TGTGCCAGCAGTCCGACGGGGGACAGGGCCTACGAGCAGTACTTC. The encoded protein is CASSPTGDRAYEQYF.

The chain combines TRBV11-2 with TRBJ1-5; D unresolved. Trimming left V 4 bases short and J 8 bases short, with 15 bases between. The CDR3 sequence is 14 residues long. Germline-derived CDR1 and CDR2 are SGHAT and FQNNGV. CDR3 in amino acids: CASSSGSGNEPQHF. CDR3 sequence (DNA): TGTGCCAGCAGCTCCGGATCCGGGAATGAGCCCCAGCATTTT.

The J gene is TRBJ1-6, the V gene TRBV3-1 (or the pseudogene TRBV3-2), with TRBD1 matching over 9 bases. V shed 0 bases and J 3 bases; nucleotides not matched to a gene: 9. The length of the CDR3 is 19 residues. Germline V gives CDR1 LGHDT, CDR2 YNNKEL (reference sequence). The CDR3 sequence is CASSQDWGTGGFYNSPLHF. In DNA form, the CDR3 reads TGTGCCAGCAGCCAAGATTGGGGAACAGGGGGCTTCTATAATTCACCCCTCCACTTT.

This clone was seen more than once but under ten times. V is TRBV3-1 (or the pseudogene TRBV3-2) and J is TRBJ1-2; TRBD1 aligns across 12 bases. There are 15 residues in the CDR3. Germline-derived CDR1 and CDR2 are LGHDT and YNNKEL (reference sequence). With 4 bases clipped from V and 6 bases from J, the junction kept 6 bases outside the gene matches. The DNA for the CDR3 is TGTGCCAGCAGCCTGACCGGGACAGGGGGCCATGGCTACACCTTC. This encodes CASSLTGTGGHGYTF.

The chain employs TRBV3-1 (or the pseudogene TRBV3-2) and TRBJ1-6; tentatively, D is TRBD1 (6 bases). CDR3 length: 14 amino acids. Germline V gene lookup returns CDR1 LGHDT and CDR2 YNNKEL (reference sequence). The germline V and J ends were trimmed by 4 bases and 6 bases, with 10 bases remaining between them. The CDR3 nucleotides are TGTGCCAGCAGCCCCAGGGGTTCTAATTCACCCCTCCACTTT. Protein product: CASSPRGSNSPLHF.

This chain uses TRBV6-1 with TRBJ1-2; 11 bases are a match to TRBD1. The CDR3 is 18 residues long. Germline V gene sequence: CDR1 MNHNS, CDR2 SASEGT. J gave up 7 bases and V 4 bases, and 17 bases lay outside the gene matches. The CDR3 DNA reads TGTGCCAGCAGTGTGTTTCCGAGGACAGGGGGCGCCTTGGGTGGCTACACCTTC. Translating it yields CASSVFPRTGGALGGYTF.

The CDR3 is CASSPRDRGGRNTEAFF. CDR3 DNA: TGTGCCAGCAGCCCACGGGACAGGGGAGGAAGGAACACTGAAGCTTTCTTT. This chain uses TRBV11-2 with TRBJ1-1, with TRBD1 matching 10 bases. Germline CDR1 and CDR2: SGHAT and FQNNGV. CDR3 size: 17 residues. V lost 5 bases and J lost 1; bases outside the gene matches: 10.

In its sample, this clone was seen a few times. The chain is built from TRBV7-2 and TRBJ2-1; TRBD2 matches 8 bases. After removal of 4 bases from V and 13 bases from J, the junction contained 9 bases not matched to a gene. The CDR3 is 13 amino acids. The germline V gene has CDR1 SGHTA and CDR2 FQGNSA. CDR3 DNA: TGTGCCAGCAGCTCCGGGACTAGGGGCCCACAGTTCTTC. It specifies CASSSGTRGPQFF.

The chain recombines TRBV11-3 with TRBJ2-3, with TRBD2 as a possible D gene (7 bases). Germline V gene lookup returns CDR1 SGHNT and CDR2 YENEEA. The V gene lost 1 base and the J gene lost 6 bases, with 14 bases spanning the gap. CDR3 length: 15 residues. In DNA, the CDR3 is TGTGCCAGCAGCTTAGTGTGGGGGGGCTTGGATACGCAGTATTTT. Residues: CASSLVWGGLDTQYF.

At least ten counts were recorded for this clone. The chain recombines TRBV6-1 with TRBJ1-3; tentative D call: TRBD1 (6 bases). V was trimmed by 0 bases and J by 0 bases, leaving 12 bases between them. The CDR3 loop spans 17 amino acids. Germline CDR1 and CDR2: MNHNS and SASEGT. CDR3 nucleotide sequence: TGTGCCAGCAGTGAAGCACAGGGCTCGTCCTCTGGAAACACCATATATTTT. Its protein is CASSEAQGSSSGNTIYF.